This is a list of T cell receptor beta chains from one sample in a study of regulatory T cells in long-lasting Graves disease. Via MiXCR, TCRdb re-called the multiplex PCR reads, giving one row per CDR3 protein. The top ten clones hold approximately 15% of a sample with a few hundred thousand distinct CDR3 sequences, roughly a fifth of them seen once. Sequencing used peripheral blood mononuclear cells (PBMCs), obtained at new diagnosis, from a patient treated with antithyroid drugs. These TCRs come from a female donor with Graves disease. Each CDR3 is given with its conserved first and last residue.

J gene	V gene	CDR3 protein
TRBJ2-7	TRBV12-3/TRBV12-4	CASSPSGRAAYEQYF
TRBJ2-7	TRBV6-2/TRBV6-3	CAISTGVHEQYF
TRBJ2-2	TRBV5-1	CASSLVGQGGAGELFF
TRBJ1-1	TRBV7-9	CASSLVTLRNTEAFF
TRBJ2-3	TRBV20-1	CSAEETGDSTDTQYF
TRBJ1-2	TRBV6-5	CASSYSGTARVEGYTF
TRBJ1-2	TRBV19	CASSIPRGNYGYTF
TRBJ2-3	TRBV11-2	CASSPELVSDTQYF
TRBJ2-3	TRBV29-1	CSAQGAGTDTQYF
TRBJ2-7	TRBV20-1	CSVRDGGTVAYEQYF
TRBJ2-1	TRBV11-2	CASSLELAGGQSEQFF
TRBJ2-2	TRBV5-1	CASSLGTSGVTGELFF
TRBJ1-6	TRBV12-3/TRBV12-4	CASRWDSHNSPLHF
TRBJ2-1	TRBV7-2	CASSHQLADSYNEQFF
TRBJ2-1	TRBV5-1	CASSPGTSGSSNEQFF
TRBJ1-1	TRBV7-9	CASSLRGTGRTEAFF
TRBJ1-6	TRBV28	CASSWWQQPYSPLHF
TRBJ2-7	TRBV11-1	CASSQVDTASYEQYF
TRBJ2-4	TRBV2	CASNNRGEAKNIQYF
TRBJ2-3	TRBV7-9	CASSLRPSADTQYF
TRBJ1-4	TRBV25-1	CASSEPGSNEKLFF
TRBJ1-1	TRBV11-3	CASSSRPEAFF
TRBJ1-2	TRBV6-1	CASSLWWGYGYTF
TRBJ2-7	TRBV20-1	CSARDVRVASDEQYF
TRBJ2-7	TRBV18	CASSGAGRSYEQYF